The T cell receptor beta chain described here comes from a study of blood T cell repertoires in COVID-19. The wider study: In each case, the material was cDNA or gDNA derived from T cells, B-cell-depleted T cells, or PBMCs.

Across 20 to 25 US areas, participants ranged in age from about 18 to 90 years. Clinical history as reported by participants underpinned cohort assignment. Assay used: immunoSEQ multiplex PCR; TCRdb lists only in-frame clones, some missing. The sample holds some 300,000 clones; roughly nine tenths are singletons and the top ten take roughly 3.9%. V lost 0 bases, J lost 1 base, and 10 bases lay in between. The CDR3 spans 15 residues. Germline values: CDR1 SGDLS, CDR2 YYNGEE. The chain is built from TRBV9 and TRBJ1-2, with D unclear. Sequencing input: PBMCs or T cells enriched from blood (not recorded which). This receptor was obtained from a woman aged 25 to 45 who had been exposed to COVID-19. The CDR3 sequence: CASSVEGRGNYGYTF. As DNA, the CDR3 is TGTGCCAGCAGCGTAGAAGGGCGGGGTAACTATGGCTACACCTTC.